Below, 9 T cell receptor beta chains from the same sample are listed, as sequenced in a study of chemoradiotherapy in HPV16-positive cancers. TCRdb's table, derived via immunoSEQ multiplex PCR, lists solely in-frame clones and lacks some. Of roughly 7,400 clones listed, less than 85% were seen once; the top ten hold around 15%. Material: tumor tissue, obtained from a patient who underwent chemoradiotherapy. All receptors come from a human donor with HPV-associated anogenital cancer.

The chain uses TRBV2 and TRBJ2-2; the match to TRBD2 covers 10 bases. Germline CDR1 reads SNHLY; CDR2 reads FYNNEI. CDR3 length: 17 residues. J was trimmed by 4 bases and V by 6 bases; bases with no gene match: 11. The CDR3 DNA reads as TGTGCCAGCAGCGACCCTCTAAAGCGGGGGGGCACCGGGGAGCTGTTTTTT. This translates into CASSDPLKRGGTGELFF.

The chain couples TRBV27 to TRBJ1-5; TRBD1 aligns across 7 bases. The length of the CDR3 is 13 residues. CDR1 MNHEY and CDR2 SMNVEV come from the germline V gene (reference sequence). V was pared by 6 bases and J by 6 bases, with 5 bases of the junction left unmatched. Written as DNA, the CDR3 is TGTGCCAGCAGGAGACAGGGAGGTCAGCCCCAGCATTTT. Translated, it gives CASRRQGGQPQHF.

This clone was detected a few times. The DNA for the CDR3 is TGTGCCAGCAGATCAGTCGAAGCTTTCTTT. Translated, it gives CASRSVEAFF. The gene calls are TRBV6-6 and TRBJ1-1; D unclear. The CDR3 covers 10 residues. Germline CDR1 MNHNY, CDR2 SVGAGI (reference sequence). The V gene lost 6 bases and the J gene lost 8 bases, with 7 bases spanning the gap.

The chain combines TRBV7-6 with TRBJ2-7; no clear D gene. Trimming shortened V by 5 bases and J by 0 bases, and 11 bases separated the two germline ends. This CDR3 has 14 amino acids. Germline CDR1 SGHVS, CDR2 FNYEAQ. The DNA for the CDR3 is TGTGCCAGCAGCCCGTACGGCAGCTCCTACGAGCAGTACTTC. This codes for CASSPYGSSYEQYF.

The table lists this clone with a count of one. The genes are TRBV29-1 and TRBJ1-1, with 7 positions matching TRBD1. Germline CDR1 and CDR2: SQVTM and ANQGSEA. The CDR3 runs to 13 residues. With 6 bases clipped from V and 1 base from J, the junction kept 5 bases outside the gene matches. The CDR3 spells CSVGTAKNTEAFF. The CDR3 coding sequence is TGCAGCGTCGGGACAGCTAAGAACACTGAAGCTTTCTTT.

The V and J genes are TRBV18 and TRBJ1-5; D remains unclear. The CDR3 is 14 amino acids. V lost 2 bases, J lost 0 bases, and 5 bases lay in between. Germline CDR1 is KGHSH and CDR2 is LQKENI. CDR3 coding DNA: TGTGCCAGCTCACCAGGGAATAGCAATCAGCCCCAGCATTTT. Translated: CASSPGNSNQPQHF.

The chain recombines TRBV5-1 with TRBJ2-1; 10 nucleotides match TRBD2. Germline CDR1 reads SGHRS; CDR2 reads YFSETQ. The CDR3 runs 15 residues. Trimming removed 4 bases from V and 1 base from J; junction bases left unmatched: 2. The CDR3 nucleotides read TGCGCCAGCAGCGTTAGCGGGGGGTCCTACAATGAGCAGTTCTTC. Translation gives CASSVSGGSYNEQFF.

CDR3 amino acids: CASRAGLNLGELFF. In nucleotides, the CDR3 is TGTGCCAGCAGGGCGGGACTAAATTTGGGGGAGCTGTTTTTT. The V gene is TRBV5-4, the J gene TRBJ2-2; 7 bases agree with TRBD2. In germline, CDR1 is SGHNT, CDR2 YYREEE (reference sequence). The CDR3 runs 14 residues. V shed 5 bases, J shed 8 bases, and the junction held 9 bases outside the gene matches.

This clone was counted a single time. The rearrangement joins TRBV10-3 to TRBJ2-4, with TRBD2 matching 8 bases. The V gene's germline CDR1 is ENHRY and CDR2 SYGVKD. The CDR3 consists of 19 residues. V gave up 3 bases and J gave up 0 bases; unmatched junction bases: 13. The CDR3 region has the DNA TGTGCCATCAGTGAAACTAGCGGAAACGATGCGCTAGCCAAAAACATTCAGTACTTC. It codes for CAISETSGNDALAKNIQYF.